The 23 T cell receptor beta chains below were found in one sample sequenced in a study of early stage breast cancer tumors. The protocol was immunoSEQ multiplex PCR, while the TCRdb copy is restricted to in-frame clones and leaves out a portion. The sample lists about 69,000 clones; 65% to 85% were seen once. The source material was blood. These receptors were taken from a person aged 40 to 49 with breast cancer.

The chain has TRBV2 and TRBJ2-7; D gene unclear. V was shortened by 6 bases and J by 7 bases, with 16 bases between the two germline ends. The CDR3 sequence is 13 residues long. Germline V gives CDR1 SNHLY, CDR2 FYNNEI. DNA of the CDR3: TGTGCCAGCAGACAGACCCAGGCTGGTGAGCAGTACTTC. Translating it yields CASRQTQAGEQYF.

As concerns this clone: The sample contains more than one DNA sequence encoding this CDR3. The chain combines TRBV6-1 with TRBJ2-2; D may match TRBD1 or TRBD2 (6 bases each). CDR3 length equals 14 residues. With 5 bases removed from V and 5 bases from J, the gap between germline ends came to 12 bases. Looked up from germline, CDR1 is MNHNS and CDR2 is SASEGT. CDR3 residues: CASSSQGRTGELFF. The CDR3 region has the DNA TGTGCCAGCAGTTCCCAGGGGAGGACCGGGGAGCTGTTTTTT.

V gene TRBV5-1 combines with J gene TRBJ1-1, with TRBD1 matching over 7 bases. Germline V gives CDR1 SGHRS, CDR2 YFSETQ. The length of the CDR3 is 15 residues. V lost 2 bases to trimming and J lost 2 bases; unmatched junction nucleotides: 6. DNA of the CDR3: TGCGCCAGCAGCTTTTCCGGGACAGATAACACTGAAGCTTTCTTT. Protein: CASSFSGTDNTEAFF.

This clone was detected once. V is TRBV9 and J is TRBJ1-5, with D possibly matching TRBD1 (5 bases). V lost 5 bases, J lost 6 bases, and 12 bases lay in between. This CDR3 is built from 13 residues. CDR1 is SGDLS, CDR2 YYNGEE, per germline. The CDR3 region is CASSSDQGQPQHF. In nucleotides, the CDR3 is TGTGCCAGCAGTTCAGATCAGGGTCAGCCCCAGCATTTT.

The chain links TRBV6-5 to TRBJ1-4, with D unclear. V lost 4 bases and J lost 0, with 9 bases in between. This CDR3 has 15 amino acids. Germline-derived CDR1 and CDR2 are MNHEY and SVGAGI. For the CDR3, the DNA is TGTGCCAGCAGTTTCCGCCCAGCAACTAATGAAAAACTGTTTTTT. Its protein product is CASSFRPATNEKLFF.

In its sample, this clone was seen a few times. V is TRBV27 and J is TRBJ2-4; the D gene is possibly TRBD1 (5 bases). There are 16 residues in the CDR3. Germline CDR1 reads MNHEY; CDR2 reads SMNVEV (reference sequence). Trimming cost V 6 bases and J 1 base, with 16 bases left between them. The CDR3 reads CASSPNRQSAKNIQYF. CDR3 nucleotide sequence: TGTGCCAGCAGCCCAAACAGACAGTCTGCCAAAAACATTCAGTACTTC.

This chain connects TRBV18 to TRBJ2-1, with TRBD2 as a possible D gene (5 bases). Trimming removed 8 bases at V and 8 bases at J, with 22 bases between. The CDR3 runs to 15 residues. Per the germline V gene, CDR1 is KGHSH and CDR2 is LQKENI. Here the CDR3 reads CASKSSLALLDEQFF. The CDR3 nucleotides are TGTGCCAGCAAAAGCAGTCTAGCTCTTCTCGATGAGCAGTTCTTC.

The rearrangement joins TRBV28 to TRBJ2-3; D assignment may be TRBD1 or TRBD2 (5 bases each). The CDR3 has 13 residues. The germline V gene encodes CDR1 MDHEN and CDR2 SYDVKM. Trimming removed 7 bases at V and 6 bases at J, with 14 bases between. Here the CDR3 reads CASKRDPADTQYF. CDR3 nucleotide sequence: TGTGCCAGCAAAAGGGACCCGGCGGATACGCAGTATTTT.

Within the sample, this clone is medium-sized. The J gene is TRBJ2-1, the V gene TRBV19; D unresolved. The CDR3 sequence is 13 residues long. V shed 5 bases and J shed 4 bases, with 9 bases lying between them. The germline CDR1 and CDR2 sequences are LNHDA and SQIVND (reference sequence). The CDR3 nucleotides are TGTGCCAGTAGTCTAACTTCTTACAATGAGCAGTTCTTC. Residues: CASSLTSYNEQFF.

This rearrangement joins TRBV28 to TRBJ1-5; weak D call: TRBD1 (5 bases). This CDR3 is built from 15 residues. V gave up 3 bases and J gave up 6 bases, with 15 bases separating them. Germline values: CDR1 MDHEN, CDR2 SYDVKM. The CDR3 DNA is TGTGCCAGCAGTTTCCCAAGACAGCGGACTCAGCCCCAGCATTTT. Its protein product is CASSFPRQRTQPQHF.

V usage is TRBV4-1 and J usage is TRBJ1-5; D might be TRBD1 (5 bases). With 2 bases removed from V and 1 base from J, the gap between germline ends came to 9 bases. The CDR3 is 15 residues long. Germline CDR1 reads MGHRA; CDR2 reads YSYEKL. The CDR3 DNA reads TGCGCCAGCAGCCAATGGGGGAAAAGCAATCAGCCCCAGCATTTT. Protein sequence: CASSQWGKSNQPQHF.

This chain joins TRBV13 and TRBJ2-3, with D unresolved. This CDR3 has 12 residues. The germline V gene encodes CDR1 PRHDT and CDR2 FYEKMQ (reference sequence). V was clipped by 5 bases and J by 3 bases, with 6 bases between them. The CDR3 here is CASSPRTDTQYF. The DNA of the CDR3 is TGTGCCAGCAGCCCCCGTACAGATACGCAGTATTTT.

The rearrangement links TRBV14 to TRBJ2-7; D gene ambiguous. Germline-derived CDR1 and CDR2 are SGHDN and FVKESK. The V and J ends lost 4 bases and 3 bases respectively, with 13 bases between them. This CDR3 has 14 amino acids. The CDR3: CASSRWSGNYEQYF. The CDR3 DNA follows: TGTGCCAGCAGCCGGTGGTCTGGAAACTACGAGCAGTACTTC.

This rearrangement joins TRBV11-1 to TRBJ2-2; no definite D call. The V and J ends lost 0 bases and 1 base respectively, with 15 bases between them. CDR3 size: 18 residues. Germline CDR1 SGHAT, CDR2 FQDESV (reference sequence). CDR3 in amino acids: CASSLALSHRRNTGELFF. CDR3 coding DNA: TGTGCCAGCAGCTTAGCGCTAAGCCACCGAAGGAACACCGGGGAGCTGTTTTTT. Full variable domain (rest looked up from reference TRBV11-1 and TRBJ2-2): EAEVAQSPRYKITEKSQAVAFWCDPISGHATLYWYRQILGQGPELLVQFQDESVVDDSQLPKDRFSAERLKGVDSTLKIQPAELGDSAMYLCASSLALSHRRNTGELFFGEGSRLTVL.

This clone appeared once. V is TRBV29-1 and J is TRBJ2-1; TRBD1 matches at 8 bases. V shed 4 bases and J 10 bases; nucleotides not matched to a gene: 9. The CDR3 is 13 residues long. Germline V gives CDR1 SQVTM, CDR2 ANQGSEA. As DNA, the CDR3 is TGCAGCGTTGCCATAGGGACAGGAGGCGAGCAGTTCTTC. It specifies CSVAIGTGGEQFF.

The V and J genes are TRBV11-2 and TRBJ2-5; D is uncertain. The CDR3 has 13 residues. Trimming cost V 5 bases and J 4 bases, with 11 bases left between them. Germline CDR1 reads SGHAT; CDR2 reads FQNNGV. The CDR3 reads CASSREERETQYF. The CDR3 DNA reads TGTGCCAGCAGCCGAGAAGAAAGAGAGACCCAGTACTTC.

The rearrangement uses TRBV6-5 and TRBJ1-2, with D uncertain. The CDR3 extends over 12 amino acids. CDR1 and CDR2 from the germline V gene are MNHEY and SVGAGI. Trimming left V 4 bases short and J 0 bases short, with 3 bases between. CDR3 loop: CASSSTNYGYTF. DNA of the CDR3: TGTGCCAGCAGTTCCACTAACTATGGCTACACCTTC.

Here the CDR3 DNA reads TGCGCCAGCAGCGGGGACTCGAGAGCGGAAAAACTGTTTTTT. Its translation is CASSGDSRAEKLFF. The V gene is TRBV5-1, the J gene TRBJ1-4; possible D gene TRBD1, 5 bases. Germline CDR1 SGHRS, CDR2 YFSETQ. The germline V and J ends were trimmed by 4 bases and 8 bases, with 15 bases remaining between them. The CDR3 covers 14 residues.

The rearrangement joins TRBV5-1 to TRBJ1-1, with D unclear. Germline assignment: CDR1 SGHRS and CDR2 YFSETQ. This CDR3 spans 13 amino acids. V lost 0 bases to trimming and J lost 1 base, with 4 bases between them. The CDR3 coding sequence is TGCGCCAGCAGCTTGGTTTCGAACACTGAAGCTTTCTTT. Protein: CASSLVSNTEAFF.

A single count supports this clone. The chain is built from TRBV7-9 and TRBJ2-2; D is possibly TRBD1 or TRBD2 (5 bases each). The CDR3 is 19 residues long. V gave up 4 bases and J gave up 5 bases, with 26 bases separating them. Germline CDR1 and CDR2: SEHNR and FQNEAQ (reference sequence). The chain's CDR3 is CASSSHRTQGVRGTGELFF. DNA for the CDR3: TGTGCCAGCAGCTCTCACCGGACCCAGGGAGTGAGAGGGACCGGGGAGCTGTTTTTT.

V is TRBV27 and J is TRBJ2-5; D uncertain. Germline V gene lookup returns CDR1 MNHEY and CDR2 SMNVEV (reference sequence). CDR3 length: 13 amino acids. The ends were cut back, 6 bases at V and 4 bases at J, with 12 bases in the middle. The CDR3 reads CASRTQWVETQYF. Written as DNA, the CDR3 is TGTGCCAGCAGAACCCAGTGGGTAGAGACCCAGTACTTC.

The CDR3 loop reads CASRPFGTYSYEQYF. CDR3 coding DNA: TGTGCCAGCAGACCATTCGGGACATATAGCTACGAGCAGTACTTC. V is TRBV27 and J is TRBJ2-7; D is possibly TRBD1 (6 bases). Germline V lookup: CDR1 MNHEY, CDR2 SMNVEV (reference sequence). The ends were cut back, 6 bases at V and 3 bases at J, with 18 bases in the middle. The CDR3 is made up of 15 amino acids.

V usage is TRBV12-5 and J usage is TRBJ2-1; TRBD1 might be the D (6 bases). The CDR3 contains 15 residues. Germline V lookup: CDR1 LGHNT, CDR2 FRNRAP. Between the trimmed V and J ends, which lost 2 bases and 9 bases, there was a span of 17 bases. The CDR3 region has the DNA TGTGCTAGTGGTTTGAGGATAGGGGGTTTTGGTGAGCAGTTCTTC. Translation gives CASGLRIGGFGEQFF. Together with reference TRBV12-5 and TRBJ2-1, the CDR3 gives the full variable domain: DARVTQTPRHKVTEMGQEVTMRCQPILGHNTVFWYRQTMMQGLELLAYFRNRAPLDDSGMPKDRFSAEMPDATLATLKIQPSEPRDSAVYFCASGLRIGGFGEQFFGPGTRLTVL.